This T cell receptor (beta chain) was recorded in a study of blood T cell repertoires in COVID-19. Looking at the study overall: Whether acute or convalescent, the COVID-19 samples came from the United States, Italy and Spain. PBMCs, B-cell-depleted T cells, or T cells provided the cDNA or gDNA that made up the material.

Germline CDR1 and CDR2: SGHRS and YFSETQ. This CDR3 is 15 amino acids long. With V trimmed by 4 bases and J by 5 bases, 8 bases remained unmatched. Under the authors' procedure: Estimation of nucleated cell counts was performed using reference gene primer amplification. Produced via immunoSEQ multiplex PCR; TCRdb's table is partial and in-frame only. V and J calls and clone size follow that table, whereas D and trimming were derived from the DNA. The sample records some 97,000 clones, about 88% being singletons. V is TRBV5-1 and J is TRBJ2-7; 11 bases agree with TRBD1. This TCR derives from a man aged 25 to 40 in a cohort sampled during active COVID-19. Material for sequencing was peripheral blood. Written as DNA, the CDR3 is TGCGCCAGCAGCCAAGGACAGGGGGCGATCGACGAGCAGTACTTC. Protein sequence: CASSQGQGAIDEQYF.